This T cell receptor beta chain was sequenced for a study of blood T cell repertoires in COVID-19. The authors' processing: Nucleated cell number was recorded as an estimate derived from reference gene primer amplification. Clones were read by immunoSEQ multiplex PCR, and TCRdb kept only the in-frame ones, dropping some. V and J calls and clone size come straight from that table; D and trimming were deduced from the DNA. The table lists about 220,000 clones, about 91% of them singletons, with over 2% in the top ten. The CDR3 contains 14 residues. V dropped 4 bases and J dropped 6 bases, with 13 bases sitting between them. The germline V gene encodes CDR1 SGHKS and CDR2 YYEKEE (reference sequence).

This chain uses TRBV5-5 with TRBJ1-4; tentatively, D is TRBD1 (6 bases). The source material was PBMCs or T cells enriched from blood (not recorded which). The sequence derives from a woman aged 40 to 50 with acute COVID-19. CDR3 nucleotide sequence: TGTGCCAGCAGCCGGGGGGCGTTGGATGAAAAACTGTTTTTT. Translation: CASSRGALDEKLFF.